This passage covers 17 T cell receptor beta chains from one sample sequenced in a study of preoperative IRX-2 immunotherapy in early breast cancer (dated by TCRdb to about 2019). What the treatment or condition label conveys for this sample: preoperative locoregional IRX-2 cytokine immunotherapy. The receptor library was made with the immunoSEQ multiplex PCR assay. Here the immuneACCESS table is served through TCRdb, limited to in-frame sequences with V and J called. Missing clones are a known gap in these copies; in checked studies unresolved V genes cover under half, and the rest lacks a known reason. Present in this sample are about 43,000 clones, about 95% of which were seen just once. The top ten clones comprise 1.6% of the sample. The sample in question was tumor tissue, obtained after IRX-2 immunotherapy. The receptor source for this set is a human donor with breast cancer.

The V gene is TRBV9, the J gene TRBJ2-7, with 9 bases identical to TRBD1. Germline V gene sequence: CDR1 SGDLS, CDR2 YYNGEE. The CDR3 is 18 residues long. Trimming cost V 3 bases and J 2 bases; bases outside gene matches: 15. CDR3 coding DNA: TGTGCCAGCAGCGCCGGGACAGGGCTGCGCGTCGGGGCCTACGAGCAGTACTTC. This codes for CASSAGTGLRVGAYEQYF.

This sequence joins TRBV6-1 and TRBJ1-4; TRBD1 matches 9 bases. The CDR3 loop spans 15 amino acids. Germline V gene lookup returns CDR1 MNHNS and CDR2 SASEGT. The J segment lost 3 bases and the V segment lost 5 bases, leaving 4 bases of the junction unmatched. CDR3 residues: CASSLQGAANEKLFF. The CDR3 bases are TGTGCCAGCAGTTTACAGGGGGCGGCTAATGAAAAACTGTTTTTT.

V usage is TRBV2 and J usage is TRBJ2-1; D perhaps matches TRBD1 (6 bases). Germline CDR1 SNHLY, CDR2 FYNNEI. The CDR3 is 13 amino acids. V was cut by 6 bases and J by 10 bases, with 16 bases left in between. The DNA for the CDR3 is TGTGCCAGCAGGGGGGACACCCGTACCGAGCAGTTCTTC. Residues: CASRGDTRTEQFF.

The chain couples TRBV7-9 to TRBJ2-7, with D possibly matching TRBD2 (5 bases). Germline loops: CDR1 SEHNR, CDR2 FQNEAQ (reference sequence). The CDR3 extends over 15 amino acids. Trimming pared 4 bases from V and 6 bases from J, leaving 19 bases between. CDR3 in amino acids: CASSWAGRERVEQYF. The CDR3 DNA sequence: TGTGCCAGCAGCTGGGCAGGTCGGGAAAGGGTCGAGCAGTACTTC.

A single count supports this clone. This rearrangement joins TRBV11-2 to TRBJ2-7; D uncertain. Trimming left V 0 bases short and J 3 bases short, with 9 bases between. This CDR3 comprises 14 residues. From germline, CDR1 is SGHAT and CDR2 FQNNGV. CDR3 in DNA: TGTGCCAGCAGCTTAGAGAGGCATAGCTACGAGCAGTACTTC. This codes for CASSLERHSYEQYF.

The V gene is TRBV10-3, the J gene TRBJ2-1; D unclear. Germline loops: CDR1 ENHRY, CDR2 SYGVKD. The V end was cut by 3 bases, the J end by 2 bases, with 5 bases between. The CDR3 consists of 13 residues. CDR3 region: CAISEVPYNEQFF. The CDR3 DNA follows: TGTGCCATCAGTGAAGTACCCTACAATGAGCAGTTCTTC.

The chain's CDR3 is CAWSDSYEQYF. As DNA, the CDR3 is TGTGCCTGGAGTGACTCCTACGAGCAGTACTTC. The rearrangement joins TRBV30 to TRBJ2-7; D is uncertain. Germline V lookup: CDR1 GTSNPN, CDR2 SVGIG (reference sequence). V gave up 1 base and J gave up 0 bases, with 1 base separating them. The CDR3 consists of 11 residues. The variable domain in full, with the rest retrieved from reference TRBV30 and TRBJ2-7, is SQTIHQWPATLVQPVGSPLSLECTVEGTSNPNLYWYRQAAGRGLQLLFYSVGIGQISSEVPQNLSASRPQDRQFILSSKKLLLSDSGFYLCAWSDSYEQYFGPGTRLTVT.

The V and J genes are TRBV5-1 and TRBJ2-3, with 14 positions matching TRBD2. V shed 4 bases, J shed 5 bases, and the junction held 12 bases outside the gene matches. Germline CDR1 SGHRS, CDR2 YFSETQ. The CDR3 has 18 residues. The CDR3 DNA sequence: TGCGCCAGCAGCACCGGGACTAGCGGGAGTGAACCTAGAGATACGCAGTATTTT. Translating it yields CASSTGTSGSEPRDTQYF. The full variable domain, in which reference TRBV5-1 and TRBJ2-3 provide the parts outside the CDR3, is KAGVTQTPRYLIKTRGQQVTLSCSPISGHRSVSWYQQTPGQGLQFLFEYFSETQRNKGNFPGRFSGRQFSNSRSEMNVSTLELGDSALYLCASSTGTSGSEPRDTQYFGPGTRLTVL.

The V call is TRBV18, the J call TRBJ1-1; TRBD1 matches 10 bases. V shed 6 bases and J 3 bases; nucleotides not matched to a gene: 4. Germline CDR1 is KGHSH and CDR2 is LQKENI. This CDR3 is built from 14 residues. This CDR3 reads CASSRGQGDTEAFF. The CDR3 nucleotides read TGTGCCAGCTCCCGTGGACAGGGGGACACTGAAGCTTTCTTT.

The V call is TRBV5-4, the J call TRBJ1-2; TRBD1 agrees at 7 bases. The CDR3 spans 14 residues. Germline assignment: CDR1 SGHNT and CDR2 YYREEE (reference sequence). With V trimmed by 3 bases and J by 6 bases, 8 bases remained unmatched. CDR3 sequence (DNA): TGTGCCAGCAGCTGGGAGACAGGGCGCAATGGCTACACCTTC. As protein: CASSWETGRNGYTF.

The DNA of the CDR3 is TGTGCCAGCAGCCCCAGTCCGAACACTGAAGCTTTCTTT. This encodes CASSPSPNTEAFF. The chain links TRBV14 to TRBJ1-1; D uncertain. V was cut by 4 bases and J by 1 base, with 7 bases left in between. Germline values: CDR1 SGHDN, CDR2 FVKESK. This CDR3 has 13 residues. The full variable domain, rest sourced from reference TRBV14 and TRBJ1-1, is EAGVTQFPSHSVIEKGQTVTLRCDPISGHDNLYWYRRVMGKEIKFLLHFVKESKQDESGMPNNRFLAERTGGTYSTLKVQPAELEDSGVYFCASSPSPNTEAFFGQGTRLTVV.

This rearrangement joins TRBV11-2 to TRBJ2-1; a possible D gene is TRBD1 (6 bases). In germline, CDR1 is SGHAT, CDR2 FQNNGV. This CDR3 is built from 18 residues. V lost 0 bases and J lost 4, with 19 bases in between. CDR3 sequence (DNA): TGTGCCAGCAGCTTAGAGGGGACGACAGGCTGGTTGTACAATGAGCAGTTCTTC. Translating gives CASSLEGTTGWLYNEQFF.

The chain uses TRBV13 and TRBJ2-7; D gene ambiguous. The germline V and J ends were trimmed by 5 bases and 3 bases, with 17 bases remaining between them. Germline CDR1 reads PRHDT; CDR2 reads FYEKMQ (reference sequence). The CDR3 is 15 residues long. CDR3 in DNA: TGTGCCAGCAGCCCCGTCGGGCAAAAGAGCTACGAGCAGTACTTC. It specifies CASSPVGQKSYEQYF.

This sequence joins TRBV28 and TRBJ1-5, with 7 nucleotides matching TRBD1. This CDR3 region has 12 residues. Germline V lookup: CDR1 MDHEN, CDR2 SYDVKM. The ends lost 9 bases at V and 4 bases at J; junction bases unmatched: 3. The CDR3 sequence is CARQGRNQPQHF. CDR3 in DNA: TGTGCCAGACAGGGGAGGAATCAGCCCCAGCATTTT. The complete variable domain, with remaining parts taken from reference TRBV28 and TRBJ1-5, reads DVKVTQSSRYLVKRTGEKVFLECVQDMDHENMFWYRQDPGLGLRLIYFSYDVKMKEKGDIPEGYSVSREKKERFSLILESASTNQTSMYLCARQGRNQPQHFGDGTRLSIL.

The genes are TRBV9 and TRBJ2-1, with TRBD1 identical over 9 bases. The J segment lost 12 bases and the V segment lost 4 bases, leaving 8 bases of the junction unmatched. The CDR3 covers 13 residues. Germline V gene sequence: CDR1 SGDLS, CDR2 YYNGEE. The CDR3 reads CASSSSTGGGQFF. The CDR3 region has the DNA TGTGCCAGCAGCTCATCCACAGGGGGCGGGCAGTTCTTC.

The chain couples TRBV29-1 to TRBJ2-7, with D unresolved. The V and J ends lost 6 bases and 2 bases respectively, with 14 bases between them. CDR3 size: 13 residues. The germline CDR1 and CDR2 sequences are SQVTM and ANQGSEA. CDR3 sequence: CSVGLSRTYEQYF. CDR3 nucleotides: TGCAGCGTGGGCTTGAGCAGGACCTACGAGCAGTACTTC.

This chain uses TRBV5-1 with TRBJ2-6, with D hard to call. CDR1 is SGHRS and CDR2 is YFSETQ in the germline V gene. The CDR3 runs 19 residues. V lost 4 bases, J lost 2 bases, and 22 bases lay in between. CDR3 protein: CASSRGTSGASPGANVLTF. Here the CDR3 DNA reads TGCGCCAGCAGCCGAGGAACGTCCGGCGCATCCCCTGGGGCCAACGTCCTGACTTTC.